Below, one T cell receptor (beta chain) is given with its context. Its matching antigen is unknown. This entry is derived from a study of radiotherapy plus CTLA-4 blockade in lung cancer. The study, taken as a whole, reports: In blood, early T cell clone dynamics reportedly predicted response best, together with interferon-beta.

The protocol was immunoSEQ multiplex PCR, while the TCRdb copy is restricted to in-frame clones and leaves out a portion. The table lists about 95,000 clones, roughly 85% of them singletons. The CDR3 is 14 residues long. CDR1 MNHEY and CDR2 SMNVEV come from the germline V gene (reference sequence). The ends lost 7 bases at V and 6 bases at J; junction bases unmatched: 6. The receptor comes from a human donor with non-small cell lung cancer who had stable disease on radiotherapy plus ipilimumab. The chain combines TRBV27 with TRBJ1-5; 10 bases are a match to TRBD1. This sample comprised peripheral blood, obtained from a patient treated with radiotherapy plus ipilimumab. The CDR3 region has the DNA TGTGCCAGCAATGACAGGGGGCGCGGTCAGCCCCAGCATTTT. It specifies CASNDRGRGQPQHF.